This TCR beta chain was retrieved from a study of blood T cell repertoires in COVID-19. About the research overall: Acute and convalescent COVID-19 specimens originated in the United States, Italy and Spain. The analysed material was cDNA or gDNA that came from T cells, B-cell-depleted T cells, or PBMCs.

Methods used by the authors: Amplification of reference gene primers was used by the study to estimate nucleated cell counts. The data were produced by immunoSEQ multiplex PCR, yet TCRdb's version contains in-frame clones alone and is incomplete. V, J and clone size are taken as reported in that table, and D and trimming were inferred from the DNA itself. The sample lists 30,000 to 45,000 clones, roughly 92% occurring once. V dropped 5 bases and J dropped 2; count of bases not matched to a gene: 7. The CDR3 extends over 16 amino acids. Germline V gene data show CDR1 as SEHNR and CDR2 as FQNEAQ (reference sequence).

This TCR was sampled from a man over 45 with active COVID-19. The chain has TRBV7-9 and TRBJ2-5; 11 bases align to TRBD2. Sequencing was performed on peripheral blood. The CDR3 nucleotides are TGTGCCAGCAGCCTTGGGACTAGCGGAGTACAAGAGACCCAGTACTTC. This encodes CASSLGTSGVQETQYF.